This TCR beta chain was documented in a study of response to subunit inactivated influenza vaccine. The CDR3 contains 13 residues. Germline CDR1 is SGHTS and CDR2 is YDEGEE. V shed 0 bases and J shed 1 base, with 5 bases lying between them. TCRdb re-called the RT-PCR reads with MiXCR, one entry per CDR3 protein. The sample yields a few hundred thousand distinct CDR3 sequences, approximately 15% seen once. As for this clonotype: Antigen: not known.

General study findings and limits: Authors suggested each seasonal influenza vaccination recruits few new T cells.

This sequence was found in a man aged 45-65 years who received an inactivated influenza vaccine. The rearrangement joins TRBV5-8 to TRBJ2-7; D remains unclear. Here the sequenced sample was PBMCs from blood, taken 11 to 12 days after vaccination. This CDR3 is CASSLVRSYEQYF. In DNA, the CDR3 is TGTGCCAGCAGCTTGGTTCGGTCCTACGAGCAGTACTTC.